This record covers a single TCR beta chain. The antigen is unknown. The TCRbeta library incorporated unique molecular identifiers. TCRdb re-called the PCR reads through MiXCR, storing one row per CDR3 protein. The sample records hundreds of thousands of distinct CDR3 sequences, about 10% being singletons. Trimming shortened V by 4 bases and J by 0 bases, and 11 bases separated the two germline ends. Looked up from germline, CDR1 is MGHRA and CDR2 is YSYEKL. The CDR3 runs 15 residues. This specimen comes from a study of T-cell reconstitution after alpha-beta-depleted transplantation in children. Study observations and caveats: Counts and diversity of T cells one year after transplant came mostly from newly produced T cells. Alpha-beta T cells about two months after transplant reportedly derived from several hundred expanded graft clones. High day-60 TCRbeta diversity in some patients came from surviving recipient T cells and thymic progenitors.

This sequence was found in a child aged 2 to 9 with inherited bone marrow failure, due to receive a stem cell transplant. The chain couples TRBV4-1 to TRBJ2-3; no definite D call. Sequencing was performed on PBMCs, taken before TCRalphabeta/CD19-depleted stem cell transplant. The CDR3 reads CASSPAITSTDTQYF. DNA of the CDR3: TGCGCCAGCAGCCCGGCCATAACTAGCACAGATACGCAGTATTTT.